This is a list of T cell receptor beta chains from one sample in a study of T-cell reconstitution after alpha-beta-depleted transplantation in children. TCRdb re-derived calls from the PCR reads in MiXCR, one entry per CDR3 protein. The profile covers around 420,000 distinct CDR3 sequences, with roughly 17% appearing a single time and roughly 29% taken by the ten largest. This sample comprised PBMCs, mostly from graft donor cells, obtained 360 days after TCRalphabeta/CD19-depleted stem cell transplant. The receptors were gathered from a boy younger than two who had a stem cell transplant for Wiskott-Aldrich syndrome, so the T cells may come from the graft donor. CDR3s include the opening cysteine and the closing phenylalanine or tryptophan. The order of the fields is D gene, clone size, V gene, J gene, CDR3 DNA, CDR3 protein. D genes are given only for firm matches. Some rows mark clone size as missing; the rest say once, few, many or name a class of expanded clone.

d_gene: TRBD1; abundance: NA; v_gene: TRBV10-3; j_gene: TRBJ2-7; CDR3nt: TGTGCCATCAGTCAAACCGGGACAGGGAACGACGAGCAGTACTTC; CDR3aa: CAISQTGTGNDEQYF
d_gene: TRBD2; abundance: NA; v_gene: TRBV15; j_gene: TRBJ2-5; CDR3nt: TGTGCCACCCATCTAGCGGGGGAGCGGGAGACCCAGTACTTC; CDR3aa: CATHLAGERETQYF
d_gene: NA; abundance: NA; v_gene: TRBV7-6; j_gene: TRBJ2-7; CDR3nt: TGTGCCAGCAGCCAGTACAGGGGACTCCGCGAGCAGTACTTC; CDR3aa: CASSQYRGLREQYF
d_gene: TRBD1; abundance: few; v_gene: TRBV5-6; j_gene: TRBJ2-4; CDR3nt: TGTGCCAGCAGCCCTTGGACAGGCGAAAACATTCAGTACTTC; CDR3aa: CASSPWTGENIQYF
d_gene: TRBD2; abundance: few; v_gene: TRBV12-3/TRBV12-4; j_gene: TRBJ2-7; CDR3nt: TGTGCCAGCAGCCTCGAAAGGCTAGCGGGGACCTACGAGCAGTACTTC; CDR3aa: CASSLERLAGTYEQYF
d_gene: TRBD2; abundance: few; v_gene: TRBV6-6; j_gene: TRBJ2-3; CDR3nt: TGTGCCAGCAGTTACTCGACTAGCAGCGCAGATACGCAGTATTTT; CDR3aa: CASSYSTSSADTQYF
d_gene: TRBD1; abundance: few; v_gene: TRBV12-3/TRBV12-4; j_gene: TRBJ1-1; CDR3nt: TGTGCCAGCAGTCCGACAGGGCTCAACACTGAAGCTTTCTTT; CDR3aa: CASSPTGLNTEAFF
d_gene: NA; abundance: few; v_gene: TRBV5-1; j_gene: TRBJ2-7; CDR3nt: TGCGCCAGCAGCCGTCTCGGGACACAAGCCTACGAGCAGTACTTC; CDR3aa: CASSRLGTQAYEQYF
d_gene: NA; abundance: many; v_gene: TRBV7-9; j_gene: TRBJ2-3; CDR3nt: TGTGCCAGCAGCTTGACGGGGTGGGGCACAGATACGCAGTATTTT; CDR3aa: CASSLTGWGTDTQYF
d_gene: NA; abundance: NA; v_gene: TRBV5-1; j_gene: TRBJ2-6; CDR3nt: TGCGCCAGCAGCTTGAACAGCAACTCTGGGGCCAACGTCCTGACTTTC; CDR3aa: CASSLNSNSGANVLTF
d_gene: NA; abundance: few; v_gene: TRBV4-3; j_gene: TRBJ2-7; CDR3nt: TGCGCCAGCAGCCAAGCAGCCCTAGGGGCCTACGAGCAGTACTTC; CDR3aa: CASSQAALGAYEQYF
d_gene: TRBD1; abundance: few; v_gene: TRBV5-1; j_gene: TRBJ2-1; CDR3nt: TGCGCCAGCAGCTTCTTTACAGGGGGCGTCAGGAATGAGCAGTTCTTC; CDR3aa: CASSFFTGGVRNEQFF
d_gene: TRBD1; abundance: NA; v_gene: TRBV29-1; j_gene: TRBJ2-7; CDR3nt: TGCAGCGTGCTGGGACAGGGGGGCGACGAGCAGTACTTC; CDR3aa: CSVLGQGGDEQYF
d_gene: NA; abundance: many; v_gene: TRBV5-1; j_gene: TRBJ2-7; CDR3nt: TGCGCCAGCAGCCGGGGAGAGGGGTCGGGGGCTTACGAGCAGTACTTC; CDR3aa: CASSRGEGSGAYEQYF
d_gene: NA; abundance: NA; v_gene: TRBV4-3; j_gene: TRBJ2-2; CDR3nt: TGCGCCAGCAGCCGGGGGGGGCACACCGGGGAGCTGTTTTTT; CDR3aa: CASSRGGHTGELFF
d_gene: NA; abundance: many; v_gene: TRBV5-1; j_gene: TRBJ2-1; CDR3nt: TGCGCCAGCAGCAACTGGGGAAGTCCTATCAATGAGCAGTTCTTC; CDR3aa: CASSNWGSPINEQFF
d_gene: TRBD1; abundance: NA; v_gene: TRBV9; j_gene: TRBJ2-5; CDR3nt: TGTGCCAGCAGCGCAAGACAGGGGATGTGGGAGACCCAGTACTTC; CDR3aa: CASSARQGMWETQYF
d_gene: TRBD1; abundance: NA; v_gene: TRBV24-1; j_gene: TRBJ2-5; CDR3nt: TGTGCCACCAGTGAAACAGGGGGGCAAGAGACCCAGTACTTC; CDR3aa: CATSETGGQETQYF
d_gene: TRBD2; abundance: NA; v_gene: TRBV4-3; j_gene: TRBJ2-1; CDR3nt: TGCGCCAGCAGCCAAGCTAGCGGGAGATCCTACAATGAGCAGTTCTTC; CDR3aa: CASSQASGRSYNEQFF
d_gene: NA; abundance: NA; v_gene: TRBV5-8; j_gene: TRBJ1-1; CDR3nt: TGTGCCAGCAGCCGAAGCCCCCGACAGAGGATGAACACTGAAGCTTTCTTT; CDR3aa: CASSRSPRQRMNTEAFF
d_gene: TRBD2; abundance: NA; v_gene: TRBV29-1; j_gene: TRBJ2-7; CDR3nt: TGCAGCGTTGTTCGGGAGGGCCCAGACGAGCAGTACTTC; CDR3aa: CSVVREGPDEQYF
d_gene: TRBD2; abundance: NA; v_gene: TRBV20-1; j_gene: TRBJ2-1; CDR3nt: TGCAGTGCTAGAGGGGGACTAGCGGGACCCTACAATGAGCAGTTCTTC; CDR3aa: CSARGGLAGPYNEQFF